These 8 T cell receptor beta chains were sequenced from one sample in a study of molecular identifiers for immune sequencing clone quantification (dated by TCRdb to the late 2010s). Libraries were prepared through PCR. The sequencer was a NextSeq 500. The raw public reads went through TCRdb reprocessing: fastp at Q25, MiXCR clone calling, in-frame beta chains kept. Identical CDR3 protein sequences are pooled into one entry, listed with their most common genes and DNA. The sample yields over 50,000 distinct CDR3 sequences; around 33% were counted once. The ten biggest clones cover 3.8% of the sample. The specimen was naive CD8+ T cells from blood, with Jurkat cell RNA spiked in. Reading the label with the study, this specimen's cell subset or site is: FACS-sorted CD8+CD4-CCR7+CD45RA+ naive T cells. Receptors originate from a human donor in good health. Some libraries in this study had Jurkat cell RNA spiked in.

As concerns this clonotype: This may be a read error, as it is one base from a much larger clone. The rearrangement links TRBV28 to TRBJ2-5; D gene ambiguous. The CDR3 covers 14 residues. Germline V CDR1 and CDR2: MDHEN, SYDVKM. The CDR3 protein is CASSFPRSAETQHF. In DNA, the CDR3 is TGTGCCAGCAGTTTCCCGCGGAGTGCAGAGACCCAGCACTTC.

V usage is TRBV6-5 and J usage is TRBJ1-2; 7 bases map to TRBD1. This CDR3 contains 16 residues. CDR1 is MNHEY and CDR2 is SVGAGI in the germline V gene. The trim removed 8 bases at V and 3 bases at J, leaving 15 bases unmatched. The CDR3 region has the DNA TGTGCCAGCTGTAACCTAGGGACAGCTTATTACTATGGCTACACCTTC. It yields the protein CASCNLGTAYYYGYTF.

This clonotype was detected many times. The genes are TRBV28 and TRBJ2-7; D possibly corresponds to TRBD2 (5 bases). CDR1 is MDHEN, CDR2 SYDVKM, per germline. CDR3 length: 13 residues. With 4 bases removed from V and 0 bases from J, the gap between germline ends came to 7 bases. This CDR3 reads CASSYSGSYEQYF. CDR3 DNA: TGTGCCAGCAGTTACAGCGGCTCCTACGAGCAGTACTTC.

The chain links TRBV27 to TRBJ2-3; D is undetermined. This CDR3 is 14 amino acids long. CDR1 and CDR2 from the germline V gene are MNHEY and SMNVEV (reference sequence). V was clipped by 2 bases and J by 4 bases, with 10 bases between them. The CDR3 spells CASSLPLYPDTQYF. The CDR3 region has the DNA TGTGCCAGCAGTTTACCCCTATATCCAGATACGCAGTATTTT.

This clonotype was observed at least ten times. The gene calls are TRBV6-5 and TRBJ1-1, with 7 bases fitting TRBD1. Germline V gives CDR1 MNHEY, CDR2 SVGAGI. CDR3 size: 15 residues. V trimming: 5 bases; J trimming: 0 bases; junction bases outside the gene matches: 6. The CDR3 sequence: CASSRPGQLNTEAFF. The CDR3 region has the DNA TGTGCCAGCAGTAGACCGGGACAGCTGAACACTGAAGCTTTCTTT.

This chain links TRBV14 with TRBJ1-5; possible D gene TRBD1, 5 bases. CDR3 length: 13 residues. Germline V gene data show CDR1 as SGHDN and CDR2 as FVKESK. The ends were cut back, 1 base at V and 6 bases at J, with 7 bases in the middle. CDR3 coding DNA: TGTGCCAGCAGCCAAGGGGGGAGTCAGCCCCAGCATTTT. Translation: CASSQGGSQPQHF.

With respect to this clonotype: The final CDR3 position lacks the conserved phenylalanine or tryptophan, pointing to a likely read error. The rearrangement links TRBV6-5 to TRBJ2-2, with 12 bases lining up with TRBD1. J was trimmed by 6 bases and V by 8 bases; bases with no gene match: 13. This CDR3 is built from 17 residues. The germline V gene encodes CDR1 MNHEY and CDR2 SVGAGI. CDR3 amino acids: CASGNSRDRGRAGELFL. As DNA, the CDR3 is TGTGCCAGCGGCAACTCCCGGGACAGGGGGCGTGCCGGGGAGCTGTTTTTA.

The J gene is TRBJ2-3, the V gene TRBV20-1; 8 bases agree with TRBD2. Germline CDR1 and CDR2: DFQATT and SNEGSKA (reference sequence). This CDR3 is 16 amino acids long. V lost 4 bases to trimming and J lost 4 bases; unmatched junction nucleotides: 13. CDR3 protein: CSATLGQAGASDTQYF. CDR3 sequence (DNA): TGCAGTGCTACCCTGGGACAAGCGGGAGCATCAGATACGCAGTATTTT.